This entry lists 15 T cell receptor beta chains sequenced from one sample in a study of blood T cell repertoires in COVID-19. The data were produced by immunoSEQ multiplex PCR, yet TCRdb's version contains in-frame clones alone and is incomplete. Of about 63,000 clones in the sample, roughly 76% are singletons; the top ten hold 50%. Sequencing input: peripheral blood. These receptors all stem from a woman of 80 years or more with acute or convalescent COVID-19.

As to this clone: This may stem from a read error, because a much larger clone lies one nucleotide away. This specimen includes other DNA sequences encoding the same CDR3. This chain links TRBV5-5 with TRBJ2-1; D remains ambiguous. The CDR3 spans 15 residues. CDR1 SGHKS and CDR2 YYEKEE come from the germline V gene (reference sequence). Trimming took off 0 bases at V and 0 bases at J, with 7 bases between the two ends. The CDR3 nucleotides read TGTGCCAGCAGCTTGGTAGAGAGCTCCTACAATGAGCAGTTCTTC. It yields the protein CASSLVESSYNEQFF.

This sequence joins TRBV28 and TRBJ1-6, with 7 bases identical to TRBD1. The CDR3 sequence is 13 residues long. The V segment lost 6 bases and the J segment 7 bases; nucleotides outside the gene matches: 3. Germline CDR1 and CDR2: MDHEN and SYDVKM. The CDR3 bases are TGTGCCAGCAGCCGACAGGGAAATTCACCCCTCCACTTT. The encoded protein is CASSRQGNSPLHF.

The chain couples TRBV7-8 to TRBJ1-5; 8 nucleotides agree with TRBD1. With V trimmed by 5 bases and J by 7 bases, 13 bases remained unmatched. Germline V gene lookup returns CDR1 SGHVS and CDR2 FQNEAQ. CDR3 length: 16 residues. The DNA for the CDR3 is TGTGCCAGCAGCCGACACGCGGACAGGGCGGGGCAGCCCCAGCATTTT. Encoded protein: CASSRHADRAGQPQHF.

The chain employs TRBV5-5 and TRBJ1-1; D unclear. Germline V gene data show CDR1 as SGHKS and CDR2 as YYEKEE (reference sequence). Trimming stripped 7 bases from V and 1 base from J, with 14 bases between. The CDR3 length is 14 residues. The CDR3 here is CASRRPIGNTEAFF. CDR3 DNA sequence: TGTGCCAGCCGGCGGCCAATAGGGAACACTGAAGCTTTCTTT. The full variable domain, completed using reference TRBV5-5 and TRBJ1-1, is DAGVTQSPTHLIKTRGQQVTLRCSPISGHKSVSWYQQVLGQGPQFIFQYYEKEERGRGNFPDRFSARQFPNYSSELNVNALLLGDSALYLCASRRPIGNTEAFFGQGTRLTVV.

V and J are TRBV5-1 and TRBJ1-1, with D possibly TRBD1 on 6 matching bases. V lost 4 bases and J 7 bases, leaving 14 bases between the germline ends. CDR1 is SGHRS, CDR2 YFSETQ, per germline. The CDR3 consists of 13 residues. The CDR3 here is CASSGRGLNEAFF. The CDR3, as DNA: TGCGCCAGCAGCGGGAGGGGGTTAAATGAAGCTTTCTTT.

This clone was counted between two and nine times. The chain carries TRBV5-8 and TRBJ2-1; 8 nucleotides match TRBD2. From germline, CDR1 is SGHTS and CDR2 YDEGEE. This CDR3 is built from 15 residues. J was trimmed by 4 bases and V by 4 bases; bases with no gene match: 7. The CDR3 loop reads CASSHPAGGYNEQFF. The DNA of the CDR3 is TGTGCCAGCAGCCACCCGGCGGGAGGTTACAATGAGCAGTTCTTC.

The chain employs TRBV5-5 and TRBJ2-1; the match to TRBD2 covers 7 bases. This CDR3 region has 15 residues. V shed 0 bases, J shed 3 bases, and the junction held 3 bases outside the gene matches. The germline V gene has CDR1 SGHKS and CDR2 YYEKEE (reference sequence). Here the CDR3 reads CASSLGLAVYNEQFF. As DNA, the CDR3 is TGTGCCAGCAGCTTGGGGCTAGCGGTCTACAATGAGCAGTTCTTC.

CDR3 nucleotides: TGCAGCGTACGGACAGGGAGGAACACTGAAGCTTTCTTT. It is translated as CSVRTGRNTEAFF. This chain uses TRBV29-1 with TRBJ1-1; 8 nucleotides line up with TRBD1. CDR1 is SQVTM and CDR2 is ANQGSEA in the germline V gene. The J segment lost 1 base and the V segment lost 6 bases, leaving 4 bases of the junction unmatched. The CDR3 covers 13 residues. The full variable domain, in which reference TRBV29-1 and TRBJ1-1 provide the parts outside the CDR3, is SAVISQKPSRDICQRGTSLTIQCQVDSQVTMMFWYRQQPGQSLTLIATANQGSEATYESGFVIDKFPISRPNLTFSTLTVSNMSPEDSSIYLCSVRTGRNTEAFFGQGTRLTVV.

This clone was detected a few times. CDR3 region: CASSWSAGEGGYTF. The CDR3 region has the DNA TGTGCCAGCAGCTGGAGCGCGGGTGAGGGTGGCTACACCTTC. The chain recombines TRBV5-8 with TRBJ1-2; no clear D gene. Germline V CDR1 and CDR2: SGHTS, YDEGEE. V was trimmed by 3 bases and J by 7 bases, leaving 16 bases between them. The CDR3 extends over 14 amino acids.

The chain uses TRBV18 and TRBJ2-3; D not resolved. V was shortened by 3 bases and J by 5 bases, with 12 bases between the two germline ends. The CDR3 is made up of 14 amino acids. Per the germline V gene, CDR1 is KGHSH and CDR2 is LQKENI. DNA for the CDR3: TGTGCCAGCTCACCGCTTGATGCACAAGATACGCAGTATTTT. This gives the protein CASSPLDAQDTQYF.

In this sample, this clone turned up once. The rearrangement links TRBV15 to TRBJ1-4; 8 bases fit TRBD1. The germline V gene has CDR1 LNHNV and CDR2 YYDKDF (reference sequence). V shed 2 bases, J shed 13 bases, and the junction held 9 bases outside the gene matches. The CDR3 extends over 14 amino acids. The CDR3 region has the DNA TGTGCCACCAGCAGACGACAGGGGATCGTAAGACTGTTTTTT. Translated, it gives CATSRRQGIVRLFF.

The chain uses TRBV2 and TRBJ1-3; the match to TRBD1 covers 11 bases. The V and J ends lost 6 bases and 1 base, in that order; junction bases with no gene match: 8. The germline V gene encodes CDR1 SNHLY and CDR2 FYNNEI. The CDR3 has 17 residues. CDR3 bases: TGTGCCAGCAGCCGCGAGGGACAGGGGGGGTCTGGAAACACCATATATTTT. This sequence encodes CASSREGQGGSGNTIYF.

The V call is TRBV29-1, the J call TRBJ2-2; 12 bases match TRBD1. Germline V gene data show CDR1 as SQVTM and CDR2 as ANQGSEA. J was trimmed by 3 bases and V by 5 bases; bases with no gene match: 7. The CDR3 has 16 amino acids. CDR3 nucleotides: TGCAGCGTTTCCCGGGACAGGGGGCCGGACACCGGGGAGCTGTTTTTT. This gives the protein CSVSRDRGPDTGELFF.

The chain employs TRBV6-2 or TRBV6-3 and TRBJ2-5; 13 nucleotides match TRBD2. The junction had 14 bases not matched to a gene; V was cut back by 3 bases and J by 4 bases. Germline lookup yields CDR1 MNHEY and CDR2 SVGEGT. This CDR3 region has 19 residues. CDR3 sequence reads: CASSYGGLAGLPALETQYF. Written as DNA, the CDR3 is TGTGCCAGCAGTTATGGGGGACTAGCGGGATTGCCCGCCTTAGAGACCCAGTACTTC.

This clone showed up just a few times. The rearrangement links TRBV29-1 to TRBJ2-7; perhaps TRBD1 as D (5 bases). The CDR3 totals 12 residues. Germline V gene data show CDR1 as SQVTM and CDR2 as ANQGSEA. V was trimmed by 0 bases and J by 4 bases, leaving 7 bases between them. The CDR3 sequence: CSVEDQGYEQYF. The DNA of the CDR3 is TGCAGCGTTGAAGATCAGGGTTACGAGCAGTACTTC.